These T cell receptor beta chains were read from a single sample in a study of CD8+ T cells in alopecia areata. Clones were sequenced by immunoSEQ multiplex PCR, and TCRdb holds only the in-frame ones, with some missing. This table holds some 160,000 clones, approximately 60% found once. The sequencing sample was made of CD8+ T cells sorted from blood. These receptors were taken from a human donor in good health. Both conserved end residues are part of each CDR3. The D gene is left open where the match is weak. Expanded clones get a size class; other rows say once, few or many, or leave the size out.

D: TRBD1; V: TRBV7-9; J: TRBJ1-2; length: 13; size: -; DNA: TGTGCCAGCAGCTTTGGACAGGGCAGAGGCTACACCTTC; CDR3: CASSFGQGRGYTF
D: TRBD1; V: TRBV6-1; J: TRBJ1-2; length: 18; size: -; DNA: TGTGCCAGCAGTGAAATCCACCAGAGAATGACAGGGGACTATGGCTACACCTTC; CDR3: CASSEIHQRMTGDYGYTF
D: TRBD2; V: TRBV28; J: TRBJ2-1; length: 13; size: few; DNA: TGTGCCAGCAGCTCAGCGGGGTACAATGAGCAGTTCTTC; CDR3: CASSSAGYNEQFF
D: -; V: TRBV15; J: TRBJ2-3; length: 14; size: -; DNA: TGTGCCACCAGCAGAAGGGACGGCACAGATACGCAGTATTTT; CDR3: CATSRRDGTDTQYF
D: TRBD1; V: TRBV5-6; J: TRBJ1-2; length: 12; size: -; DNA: TGTGCCAGCAGCGCGACAGGGGTCGGCTACACCTTC; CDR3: CASSATGVGYTF
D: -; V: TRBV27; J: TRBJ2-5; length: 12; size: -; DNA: TGTGCCAGCGGCTCAGGGCAAGAGACCCAGTACTTC; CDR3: CASGSGQETQYF
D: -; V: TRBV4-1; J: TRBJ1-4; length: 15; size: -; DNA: TGCGCCAGCAGCCAGGTCGATGGAGCGCCAAGCCTTCTGTTTTTT; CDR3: CASSQVDGAPSLLFF
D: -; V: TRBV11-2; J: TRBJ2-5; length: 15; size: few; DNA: TGTGCCAGCAGCTTAGAGGCACGCGACCAAGAGACCCAGTACTTC; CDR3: CASSLEARDQETQYF
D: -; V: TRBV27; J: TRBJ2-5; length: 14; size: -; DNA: TGTGCCAGCAGCAATCAGGGATTCCAAGAGACCCAGTACTTC; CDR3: CASSNQGFQETQYF
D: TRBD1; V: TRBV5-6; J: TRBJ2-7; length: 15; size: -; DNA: TGTGCCAGCAGCCATGGGACAGGGGGCTTCAGCGAGCAGTACTTC; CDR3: CASSHGTGGFSEQYF
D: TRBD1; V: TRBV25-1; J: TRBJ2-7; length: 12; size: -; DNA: TGTGCCAGCAGTGCGACAGGGTACGAGCAGTACTTC; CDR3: CASSATGYEQYF
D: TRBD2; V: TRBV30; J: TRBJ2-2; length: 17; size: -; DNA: TGTGCCTGGAGTACCGGGACTAGCGGGAGGTACACCGGGGAGCTGTTTTTT; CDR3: CAWSTGTSGRYTGELFF
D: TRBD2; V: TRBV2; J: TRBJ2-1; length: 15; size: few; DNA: TGTGCCAGCAGAGCGGGACTAGCGGGGTTGAATGAGCAGTTCTTC; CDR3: CASRAGLAGLNEQFF
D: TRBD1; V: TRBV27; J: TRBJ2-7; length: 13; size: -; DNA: TGTGCCAGCAGTTTTCAGGGGGCGACCGAGCAGTACTTC; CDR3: CASSFQGATEQYF
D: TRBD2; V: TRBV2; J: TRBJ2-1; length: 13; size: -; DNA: TGTGCCAGCAGTGTAGCGGGAGGGCGGGGGCAGTTCTTC; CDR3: CASSVAGGRGQFF
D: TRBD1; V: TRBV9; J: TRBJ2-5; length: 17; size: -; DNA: TGTGCCAGCAGCGTATCCGTAGAAAGAGGGGGCAGGGAGACCCAGTACTTC; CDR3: CASSVSVERGGRETQYF
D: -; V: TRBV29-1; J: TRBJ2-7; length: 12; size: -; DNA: TGCAGCGTTGAGGAGACAGGCTACGAGCAGTACTTC; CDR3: CSVEETGYEQYF
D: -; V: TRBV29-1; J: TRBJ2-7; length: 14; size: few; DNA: TGCAGCGTTGCGACAGGGGAGGGGGCATACGAGCAGTACTTC; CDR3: CSVATGEGAYEQYF